A selection of T cell receptor beta chains follows, all from one sample in a study of Graves' ophthalmopathy and Graves' hyperthyroidism. Each CDR3 protein is one row after TCRdb ran MiXCR on the multiplex PCR reads. The profile shows some 410,000 distinct CDR3 sequences, roughly 20% of them singletons. The sample taken for sequencing was peripheral blood. These receptors were collected from a woman younger than 30 with stable Graves' hyperthyroidism. Both conserved end residues are part of each CDR3. D genes are given only for firm matches. Expanded clones are given a class, and other clones once, few, many or no size at all.

cdr3_nt,cdr3_aa,cdr3_length,v_call,j_call,d_call,clone_size
TGTGCCAGCAGCCCCCTTGCCCCCAGGGAAAGGACTGAAGCTTTCTTT,CASSPLAPRERTEAFF,16,TRBV11-2,TRBJ1-1,NA,NA
TGTGCCAGCAGTTCCGACGACGGACAAGAGACCCAGTACTTC,CASSSDDGQETQYF,14,TRBV12-3/TRBV12-4,TRBJ2-5,NA,NA
TGTGCCAGCAGTTCCAACACCGGGGAGCTGTTTTTT,CASSSNTGELFF,12,TRBV7-8,TRBJ2-2,NA,many
TGTGCCAGCAGCAACAGTTTGGACTATGGCTACACCTTC,CASSNSLDYGYTF,13,TRBV28,TRBJ1-2,NA,many
TGTGCCAGCCGTAGACAGGGTAGGACGAACACCGGGGAGCTGTTTTTT,CASRRQGRTNTGELFF,16,TRBV27,TRBJ2-2,TRBD1,many
TGTGCCAGCAAGGACAGTCTCGACCAGCCCCAGCATTTT,CASKDSLDQPQHF,13,TRBV2,TRBJ1-5,NA,many
TGTGCCAGCAGCTTCGGGACGGATAATTCACCCCTCCACTTT,CASSFGTDNSPLHF,14,TRBV7-3,TRBJ1-6,NA,NA
TGTGCCAGCCAGGCAGGGAACAATCAGCCCCAGCATTTT,CASQAGNNQPQHF,13,TRBV6-1,TRBJ1-5,NA,few
TGCAGCGTTTTTGGAAGCTCTGGAAACACCATATATTTT,CSVFGSSGNTIYF,13,TRBV29-1,TRBJ1-3,NA,few
TGTGCCAGCAGTTTCGTGGACGCCCAAAGCAATCAGCCCCAGCACTTT,CASSFVDAQSNQPQHF,16,TRBV28,TRBJ1-5,NA,many
TGTGCCAGCTCAACAGACACCCCTATGGGCAATCAGCCCCAGCATTTT,CASSTDTPMGNQPQHF,16,TRBV18,TRBJ1-5,NA,few
TGTGCCAGCAGCTTACAGGGTGTAAATTCACCCCTCCACTTT,CASSLQGVNSPLHF,14,TRBV3-1,TRBJ1-6,NA,many
TGTGCCAGCAGTTTTAGGAGAAACTATGGCTACACCTTC,CASSFRRNYGYTF,13,TRBV12-3/TRBV12-4,TRBJ1-2,NA,many
TGTGCCAGCAGTTTCACCCCCCGGAGGGGAGACTATGGCTACACCTTC,CASSFTPRRGDYGYTF,16,TRBV28,TRBJ1-2,NA,few
TGCAGTGCTAGACTCGGGGGGTTGAGGATCGAGCAGTACTTC,CSARLGGLRIEQYF,14,TRBV20-1,TRBJ2-7,TRBD2,NA
TGTGCCAGCAGCCAAGATCCTCGGGTAAATTCACCCCTCCACTTT,CASSQDPRVNSPLHF,15,TRBV3-1,TRBJ1-6,NA,few
TGTGCCAGCAGTCTCGGGACAGGCCACAATCAGCCCCAGCATTTT,CASSLGTGHNQPQHF,15,TRBV28,TRBJ1-5,TRBD1,NA
TGTGCCAGCAGTTACTCGACAGGTACACACAACTATGGCTACACCTTC,CASSYSTGTHNYGYTF,16,TRBV6-5,TRBJ1-2,NA,NA
TGTGCCAGCGGCCCCGGGGACAGGGGCTACGAGCAGTACTTC,CASGPGDRGYEQYF,14,TRBV3-1,TRBJ2-7,TRBD1,NA
TGTGCCAGCAGCCAAGACTTGGGCATCCGGGTCGAGCAGTACTTC,CASSQDLGIRVEQYF,15,TRBV3-1,TRBJ2-7,NA,NA
TGTGCCAGCAGTCCGACGACATTCAGCAATCAGCCCCAGCATTTT,CASSPTTFSNQPQHF,15,TRBV6-1,TRBJ1-5,NA,many
TGTGCCAGCAGTTTATCGTCGGGTTATGGCTACACCTTC,CASSLSSGYGYTF,13,TRBV27,TRBJ1-2,NA,once
TGTGCCAGCAGCCCAAAACCCCGACAGGTTCTCTATGGCTACACCTTC,CASSPKPRQVLYGYTF,16,TRBV6-1,TRBJ1-2,NA,NA
TGCAGTGCCACAGCCCTCTTAGGACTATCCAACGCCTACGAGCAGTACTTC,CSATALLGLSNAYEQYF,17,TRBV20-1,TRBJ2-7,NA,NA
TGCAGCGTCCGCAGGGGTTCCTACGAGCAGTACTTC,CSVRRGSYEQYF,12,TRBV29-1,TRBJ2-7,NA,many
TGTGCCAGCAGTAGGGTAAACACCATATATTTT,CASSRVNTIYF,11,TRBV12-3/TRBV12-4,TRBJ1-3,NA,many
TGTGCCAGCAGCCCCGGGACTAGCTCACAAGAGACCCAGTACTTC,CASSPGTSSQETQYF,15,TRBV7-3,TRBJ2-5,TRBD2,many
TGCAGTGCTAGTTTACTAGCGGGGCAATCCTACGAGCAGTACTTC,CSASLLAGQSYEQYF,15,TRBV20-1,TRBJ2-7,TRBD2,NA
TGCGCCAGCAGCCAAGGACAGGGGGTGTTGTATGGCTACACCTTC,CASSQGQGVLYGYTF,15,TRBV4-3,TRBJ1-2,TRBD1,many
TGCAGTGCCGAGACCGGGACTCAAGAGACCCAGTACTTC,CSAETGTQETQYF,13,TRBV20-1,TRBJ2-5,NA,NA
TGTGCCAGCAGCTTAGTCCGAGAGACCCAGTACTTC,CASSLVRETQYF,12,TRBV5-6,TRBJ2-5,NA,many
TGTGCCAGCAGCCTCAAGGGGGGGGGTCAAGAGACCCAGTACTTC,CASSLKGGGQETQYF,15,TRBV3-1,TRBJ2-5,NA,few
TGCGCCAGCAGTCAGCAGGGAATCTACTCCTACGAGCAGTACTTC,CASSQQGIYSYEQYF,15,TRBV5-1,TRBJ2-7,NA,many
TGTGCCTGGAGTCTAAGGCAGGGGTTCAATCAGCCCCAGCATTTT,CAWSLRQGFNQPQHF,15,TRBV30,TRBJ1-5,NA,few
TGTGCCAGCAGCCACGGACAGAACTATGGCTACACCTTC,CASSHGQNYGYTF,13,TRBV3-1,TRBJ1-2,NA,many
TGTGCCAGCAGTGACGTCTTCCAAGAGACCCAGTACTTC,CASSDVFQETQYF,13,TRBV6-1,TRBJ2-5,NA,NA
TGTGCCAGCAGTGAAGGGTGGCCAATGAACACTGAAGCTTTCTTT,CASSEGWPMNTEAFF,15,TRBV6-4,TRBJ1-1,NA,NA
TGTGCCAGCAGCCGTCCTCTCCACGAGCAGTACTTC,CASSRPLHEQYF,12,TRBV7-9,TRBJ2-7,NA,many
TGTGCCAGCAGGGAGACTAGCGGGCAAGAGACCCAGTACTTC,CASRETSGQETQYF,14,TRBV7-2,TRBJ2-5,TRBD2,NA
TGCGCCAGCAGCTTGGACAGCAGAAACACCATATATTTT,CASSLDSRNTIYF,13,TRBV5-1,TRBJ1-3,NA,once
TGCGCCAGCAGCCAAGCTACAGGGAGGTACGAGCAGTACTTC,CASSQATGRYEQYF,14,TRBV4-3,TRBJ2-7,NA,many
TGTGCCAGCAGCCGCCGGAGGGGGACAGACTCCAATGGCTACACCTTC,CASSRRRGTDSNGYTF,16,TRBV7-8,TRBJ1-2,TRBD1,many
TGCAGTGCTAGACTAGCGGGAGCAGAGACCCAGTACTTC,CSARLAGAETQYF,13,TRBV20-1,TRBJ2-5,TRBD2,few
TGTGCCAGCAGTGAAAGTCGGCTAGCGGGATCCTACGAGCAGTACTTC,CASSESRLAGSYEQYF,16,TRBV25-1,TRBJ2-7,TRBD2,many
TGTGCCAGCAGTCCGGGACTAGCGGGAGGGAAGAACACCGGGGAGCTGTTTTTT,CASSPGLAGGKNTGELFF,18,TRBV12-3/TRBV12-4,TRBJ2-2,TRBD2,many
TGTGCCAGCAGTGGTGCGAGGGGACAGTTGAACACTGAAGCTTTCTTT,CASSGARGQLNTEAFF,16,TRBV6-1,TRBJ1-1,TRBD1,many
TGTGCCAGCAGTCCCCAACAGGGGGCAAACTACGAGCAGTACTTC,CASSPQQGANYEQYF,15,TRBV27,TRBJ2-7,TRBD1,NA
TGTGCCTGGAGTCCTCGCGGGAGGGAGAACACCGGGGAGCTGTTTTTT,CAWSPRGRENTGELFF,16,TRBV30,TRBJ2-2,TRBD2,NA
TGTGCCAGCAGTACGGACAGCCAGACCTCCTACGAGCAGTACTTC,CASSTDSQTSYEQYF,15,TRBV28,TRBJ2-7,NA,many
TGTGCCTGCGGAGCTCGCGAGCAGTACTTC,CACGAREQYF,10,TRBV2,TRBJ2-7,NA,NA
TGCGCCAGCAGCCAAGACCACTCCGGGACAGGGTACGGCTACACCTTC,CASSQDHSGTGYGYTF,16,TRBV4-1,TRBJ1-2,TRBD1,many
TGTGCCAGCAGCTTAGTGGGGGGAGGGACCACAGATACGCAGTATTTT,CASSLVGGGTTDTQYF,16,TRBV11-2,TRBJ2-3,TRBD2,many
TGTGCCAGCAGCTATATCGAGGGACGGACCTCTGGCGAGCAGTACTTC,CASSYIEGRTSGEQYF,16,TRBV6-2/TRBV6-3,TRBJ2-7,NA,NA
TGTGCCAGCAGTTACAGAGATCCAATCAATCAGCCCCAGCATTTT,CASSYRDPINQPQHF,15,TRBV6-2/TRBV6-3,TRBJ1-5,NA,NA
TGTGCCAGCAGCGTAGCTACTTGGGACCCCCAAGAGACCCAGTACTTC,CASSVATWDPQETQYF,16,TRBV9,TRBJ2-5,NA,many
TGTGCCAGCAGTTTGTCAGAGAACTATGGCTACACCTTC,CASSLSENYGYTF,13,TRBV6-5,TRBJ1-2,NA,many
TGTGCCAGCAGCTCGCAGACAGGATCCTACGAGCAGTACTTC,CASSSQTGSYEQYF,14,TRBV7-2,TRBJ2-7,NA,NA
TGTGCCAGCAGCCTGGCCGGTGGTCAGGGTCTTCGGCCCCAGCATTTT,CASSLAGGQGLRPQHF,16,TRBV7-2,TRBJ1-5,NA,many
TGTGCCAGCAGCAGGACTAGCGGGACCAGCTCCTACGAGCAGTACTTC,CASSRTSGTSSYEQYF,16,TRBV6-1,TRBJ2-7,TRBD2,NA
TGTGCCACCAGTGATTCGCGTAACGGGCCTGGGGCCAACGTCCTGACTTTC,CATSDSRNGPGANVLTF,17,TRBV24-1,TRBJ2-6,NA,many